A selection of T cell receptor beta chains follows, all from one sample in a study of control samples from healthy donors and cancer patients. TCRdb's copy holds only in-frame clones and misses some; the assay was immunoSEQ multiplex PCR. The sample has around 120,000 clones; roughly 92% are singletons. Source material: blood. These receptor sequences come from a woman aged 18-35 years in good health. The CDR3 runs from the conserved cysteine through the conserved F or W.

V gene: TRBV18
CDR3 protein: CASSLGGLMSTDTQYF

V gene: TRBV12-3/TRBV12-4
CDR3 protein: CASSFSENQPQHF

V gene: TRBV7-2
CDR3 protein: CASSWLAGGDTDTQYF

V gene: TRBV9
CDR3 protein: CASSVKAGANTGELFF

V gene: TRBV6-4
CDR3 protein: CASLDSGTGLLNYGYTF

V gene: TRBV28
CDR3 protein: CASSRLAGVILGVKVVKNIQYF

V gene: TRBV5-6
CDR3 protein: CASSVGPQETQYF

V gene: TRBV24-1
CDR3 protein: CATSEAGGGEKLFF

V gene: TRBV10-3
CDR3 protein: CAIRWTSGSVTHEQYF

V gene: TRBV30
CDR3 protein: CAWSPGTSGNEQYF

V gene: TRBV6-1
CDR3 protein: CASSELAGDSPLHF

V gene: TRBV28
CDR3 protein: CASSLGQSYGYTF

V gene: TRBV7-2
CDR3 protein: CASSLNNEKLFF

V gene: TRBV12-5
CDR3 protein: CASGRGGRLEAFF

V gene: TRBV7-2
CDR3 protein: CASSLVATNTGELFF

V gene: TRBV7-2
CDR3 protein: CASSLIGGSAGEQYF

V gene: TRBV7-3
CDR3 protein: CASSLGQADTQYF

V gene: TRBV28
CDR3 protein: CASSLLAQGFGYTF